These 9 T cell receptor beta chains originate from one sample sequenced in a study of T-cell memory formation after mild COVID-19. TCRdb processed the 5' RACE reads anew with MiXCR; each CDR3 protein has one entry. The data hold about 560,000 distinct CDR3 sequences, with about 18% observed a single time. Specimen: PBMCs or a T cell subset sorted from them (not recorded which). These receptors all come from an adult woman who had mild COVID-19 (a few samples of this study predate the infection). Cell type and time point are not known.

The rearrangement joins TRBV24-1 to TRBJ2-5; D may be TRBD1 or TRBD2 (5 bases each). CDR1 KGHDR and CDR2 SFDVKD come from the germline V gene. Trimming took off 5 bases at V and 2 bases at J, with 14 bases between the two ends. CDR3 size: 15 residues. The CDR3 DNA is TGTGCCACCAGTGGCCACGGGACGGTGCAAGAGACCCAGTACTTC. This encodes CATSGHGTVQETQYF.

This clonotype was seen a handful of times. This chain uses TRBV7-2 with TRBJ2-7; 7 bases align to TRBD2. The CDR3 is 16 residues long. V dropped 4 bases and J dropped 0; count of bases not matched to a gene: 9. Looked up from germline, CDR1 is SGHTA and CDR2 is FQGNSA. Here the CDR3 reads CASSSAGRAPSYEQYF. CDR3 DNA: TGTGCCAGCAGCTCAGCTGGGAGGGCCCCCTCCTACGAGCAGTACTTC. The full variable domain, rest sourced from reference TRBV7-2 and TRBJ2-7, is GAGVSQSPSNKVTEKGKDVELRCDPISGHTALYWYRQSLGQGLEFLIYFQGNSAPDKSGLPSDRFSAERTGGSVSTLTIQRTQQEDSAVYLCASSSAGRAPSYEQYFGPGTRLTVT.

The chain employs TRBV24-1 and TRBJ2-1, with D hard to call. The length of the CDR3 is 13 residues. Germline CDR1 is KGHDR and CDR2 is SFDVKD. Trimming removed 1 base at V and 8 bases at J, with 8 bases between. The CDR3 here is CATSDFLEYEQFF. The CDR3, as DNA: TGTGCCACCAGTGATTTCTTAGAGTATGAGCAGTTCTTC.

The chain carries TRBV4-1 and TRBJ2-7; possibly TRBD1 or TRBD2 for D (5 bases each). The CDR3 covers 12 residues. V lost 10 bases and J 7 bases, leaving 17 bases between the germline ends. Germline CDR1 and CDR2: MGHRA and YSYEKL. CDR3 DNA: TGCGCCACCCGGGACCCACTTGGGGAGCAGTACTTC. As protein: CATRDPLGEQYF.

This clonotype was recorded many times. The chain has TRBV5-5 and TRBJ1-1; D is undetermined. The V gene's germline CDR1 is SGHKS and CDR2 YYEKEE (reference sequence). This CDR3 region has 13 residues. V was shortened by 0 bases and J by 3 bases, with 6 bases between the two germline ends. The CDR3 sequence is CASSLASDTEAFF. In nucleotides, the CDR3 is TGTGCCAGCAGCTTGGCATCCGACACTGAAGCTTTCTTT.

This chain joins TRBV4-1 and TRBJ1-1, with unresolved D. CDR3 size: 13 residues. Trimming pared 1 base from V and 4 bases from J, leaving 7 bases between. Germline CDR1 MGHRA, CDR2 YSYEKL. The CDR3 loop is CASSQGAATEAFF. The CDR3 DNA follows: TGCGCCAGCAGCCAAGGGGCGGCCACTGAAGCTTTCTTT.

This clonotype was counted a few times. The chain carries TRBV7-3 and TRBJ1-1; 9 nucleotides match TRBD1. V trimming: 0 bases; J trimming: 9 bases; junction bases outside the gene matches: 14. Germline V gene data show CDR1 as SGHTA and CDR2 as FQGTGA. The CDR3 has 17 amino acids. The CDR3 region is CASSLTGTGSTMGQAFF. The CDR3 bases are TGTGCCAGCAGCTTAACCGGGACAGGGTCGACGATGGGGCAAGCTTTCTTT.

This clonotype was picked up a small number of times. This sequence joins TRBV2 and TRBJ1-5, with D unresolved. This CDR3 has 13 residues. The ends were cut back, 7 bases at V and 0 bases at J, with 7 bases in the middle. Germline V gene sequence: CDR1 SNHLY, CDR2 FYNNEI. CDR3 nucleotide sequence: TGTGCCAGCAATGGGGATAGCAATCAGCCCCAGCATTTT. Translating it yields CASNGDSNQPQHF. The variable domain in full, with the rest retrieved from reference TRBV2 and TRBJ1-5, is EPEVTQTPSHQVTQMGQEVILRCVPISNHLYFYWYRQILGQKVEFLVSFYNNEISEKSEIFDDQFSVERPDGSNFTLKIRSTKLEDSAMYFCASNGDSNQPQHFGDGTRLSIL.

The chain is built from TRBV5-5 and TRBJ2-3, with 7 bases matching TRBD2. This CDR3 is 14 amino acids long. CDR1 and CDR2 from the germline V gene are SGHKS and YYEKEE (reference sequence). After removal of 4 bases from V and 2 bases from J, the junction contained 4 bases not matched to a gene. DNA for the CDR3: TGTGCCAGCAGCGAGCGGGGAGACACAGATACGCAGTATTTT. Translated, it gives CASSERGDTDTQYF.